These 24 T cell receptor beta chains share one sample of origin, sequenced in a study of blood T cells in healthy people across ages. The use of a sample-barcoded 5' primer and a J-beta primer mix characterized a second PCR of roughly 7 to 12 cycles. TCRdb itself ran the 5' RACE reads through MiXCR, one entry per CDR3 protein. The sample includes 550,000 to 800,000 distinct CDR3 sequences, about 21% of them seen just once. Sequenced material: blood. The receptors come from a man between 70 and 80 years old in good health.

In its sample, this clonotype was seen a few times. The CDR3 sequence: CATSDFGTAGYNEQFF. The CDR3, as DNA: TGTGCCACCAGTGATTTCGGGACAGCCGGATACAATGAGCAGTTCTTC. V usage is TRBV24-1 and J usage is TRBJ2-1; 7 bases are shared with TRBD1. Looked up from germline, CDR1 is KGHDR and CDR2 is SFDVKD. The V gene end was trimmed by 1 base and the J gene end by 4 bases; junction bases not matched to a gene: 6. The CDR3 is made up of 16 amino acids.

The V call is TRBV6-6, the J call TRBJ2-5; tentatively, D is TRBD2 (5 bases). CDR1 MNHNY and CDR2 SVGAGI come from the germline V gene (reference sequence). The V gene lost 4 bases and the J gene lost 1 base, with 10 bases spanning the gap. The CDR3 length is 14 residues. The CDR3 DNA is TGTGCCAGCAGTTGGGAGCAGACCCAAGAGACCCAGTACTTC. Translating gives CASSWEQTQETQYF.

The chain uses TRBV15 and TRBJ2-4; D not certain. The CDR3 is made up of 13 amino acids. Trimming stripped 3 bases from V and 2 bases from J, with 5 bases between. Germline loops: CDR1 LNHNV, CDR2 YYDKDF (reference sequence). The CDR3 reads CATSRASKNIQYF. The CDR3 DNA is TGTGCCACCAGCAGGGCTTCCAAAAACATTCAGTACTTC.

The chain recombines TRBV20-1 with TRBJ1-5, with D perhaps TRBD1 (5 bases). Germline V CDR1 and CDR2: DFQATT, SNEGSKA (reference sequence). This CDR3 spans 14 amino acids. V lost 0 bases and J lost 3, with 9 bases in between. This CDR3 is CSARDSGNNQPQHF. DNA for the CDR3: TGCAGTGCTAGAGATTCAGGGAACAATCAGCCCCAGCATTTT.

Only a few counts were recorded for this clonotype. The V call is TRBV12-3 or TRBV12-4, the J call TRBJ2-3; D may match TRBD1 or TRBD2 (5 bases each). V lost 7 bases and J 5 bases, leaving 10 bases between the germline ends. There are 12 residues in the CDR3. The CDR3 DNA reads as TGTGCCAGCATGGGGGATGAAGATACGCAGTATTTT. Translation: CASMGDEDTQYF.

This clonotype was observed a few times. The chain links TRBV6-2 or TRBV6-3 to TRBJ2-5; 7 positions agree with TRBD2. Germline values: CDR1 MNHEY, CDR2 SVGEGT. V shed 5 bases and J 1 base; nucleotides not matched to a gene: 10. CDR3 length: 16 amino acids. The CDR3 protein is CASSPRRGDPQETQYF. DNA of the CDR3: TGTGCCAGCAGTCCCCGCCGGGGGGATCCCCAAGAGACCCAGTACTTC.

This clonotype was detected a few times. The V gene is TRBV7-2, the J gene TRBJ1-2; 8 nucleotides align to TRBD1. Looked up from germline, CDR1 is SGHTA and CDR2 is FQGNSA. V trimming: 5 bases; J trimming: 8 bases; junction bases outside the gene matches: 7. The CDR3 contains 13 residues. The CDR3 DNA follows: TGTGCCAGCAGCCAGGACAGGGAGGACGGCTACACCTTC. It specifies CASSQDREDGYTF.

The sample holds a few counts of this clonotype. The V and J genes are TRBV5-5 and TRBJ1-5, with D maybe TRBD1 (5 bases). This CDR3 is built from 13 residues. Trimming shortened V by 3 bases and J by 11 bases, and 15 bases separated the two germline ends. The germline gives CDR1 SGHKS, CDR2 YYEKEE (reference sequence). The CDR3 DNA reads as TGTGCCAGCAGCTCCGACAGAGGTGGGGCCCAGCATTTT. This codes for CASSSDRGGAQHF.

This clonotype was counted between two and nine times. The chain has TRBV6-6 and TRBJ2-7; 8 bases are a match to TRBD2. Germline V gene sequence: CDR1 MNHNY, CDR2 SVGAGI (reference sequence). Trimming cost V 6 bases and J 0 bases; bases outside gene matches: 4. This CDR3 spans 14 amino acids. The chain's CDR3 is CASREGTSSYEQYF. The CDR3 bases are TGTGCCAGCAGAGAAGGGACTAGCTCCTACGAGCAGTACTTC.

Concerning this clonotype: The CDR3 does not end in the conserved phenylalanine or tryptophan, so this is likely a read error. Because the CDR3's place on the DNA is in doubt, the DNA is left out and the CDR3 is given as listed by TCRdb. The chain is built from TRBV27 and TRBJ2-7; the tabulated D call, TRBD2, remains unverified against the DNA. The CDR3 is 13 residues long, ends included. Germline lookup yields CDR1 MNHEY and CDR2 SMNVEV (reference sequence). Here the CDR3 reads CASSKINGDKLAI.

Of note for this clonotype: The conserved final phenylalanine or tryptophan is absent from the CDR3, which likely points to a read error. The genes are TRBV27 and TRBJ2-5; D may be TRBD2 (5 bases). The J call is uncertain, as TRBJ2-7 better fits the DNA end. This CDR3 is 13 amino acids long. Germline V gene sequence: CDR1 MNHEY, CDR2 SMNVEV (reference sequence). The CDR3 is CASSPSDYREQYL. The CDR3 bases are TGTGCCAGCAGTCCTTCAGACTACCGCGAGCAGTACCTC.

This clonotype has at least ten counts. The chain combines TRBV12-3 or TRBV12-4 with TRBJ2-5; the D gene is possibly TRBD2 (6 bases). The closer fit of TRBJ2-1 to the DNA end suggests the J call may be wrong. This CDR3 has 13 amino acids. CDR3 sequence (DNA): TGTGCCAGCAGCCTACTAGCAATGGGGGAGCAGTTCTTC. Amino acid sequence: CASSLLAMGEQFF.

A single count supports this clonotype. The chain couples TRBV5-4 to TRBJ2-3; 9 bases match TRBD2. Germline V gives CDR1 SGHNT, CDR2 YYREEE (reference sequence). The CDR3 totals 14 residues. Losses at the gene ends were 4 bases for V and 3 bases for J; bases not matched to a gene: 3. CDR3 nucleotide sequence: TGTGCCAGCAGCGCGGGGGGGCGAACAGATACGCAGTATTTT. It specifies CASSAGGRTDTQYF.

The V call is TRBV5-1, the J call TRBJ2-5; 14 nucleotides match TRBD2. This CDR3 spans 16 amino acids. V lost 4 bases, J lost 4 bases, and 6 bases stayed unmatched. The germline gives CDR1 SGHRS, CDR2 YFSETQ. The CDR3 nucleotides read TGCGCCAGCAGCATAGGGACTAGCGGGAGAGGAGAGACCCAGTACTTC. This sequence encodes CASSIGTSGRGETQYF. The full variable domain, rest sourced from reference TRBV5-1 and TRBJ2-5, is KAGVTQTPRYLIKTRGQQVTLSCSPISGHRSVSWYQQTPGQGLQFLFEYFSETQRNKGNFPGRFSGRQFSNSRSEMNVSTLELGDSALYLCASSIGTSGRGETQYFGPGTRLLVL.

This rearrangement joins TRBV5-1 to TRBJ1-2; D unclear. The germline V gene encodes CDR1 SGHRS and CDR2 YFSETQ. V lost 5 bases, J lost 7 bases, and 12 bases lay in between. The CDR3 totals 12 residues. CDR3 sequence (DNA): TGCGCCAGCAGATGGGGTACGAGTGGCTACACCTTC. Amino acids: CASRWGTSGYTF. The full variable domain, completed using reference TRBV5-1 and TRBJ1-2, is KAGVTQTPRYLIKTRGQQVTLSCSPISGHRSVSWYQQTPGQGLQFLFEYFSETQRNKGNFPGRFSGRQFSNSRSEMNVSTLELGDSALYLCASRWGTSGYTFGSGTRLTVV.

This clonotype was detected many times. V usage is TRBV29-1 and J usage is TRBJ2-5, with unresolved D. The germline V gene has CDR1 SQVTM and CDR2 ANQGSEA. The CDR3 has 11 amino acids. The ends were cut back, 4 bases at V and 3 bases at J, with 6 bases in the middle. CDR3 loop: CSVGGEETQYF. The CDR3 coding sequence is TGCAGCGTTGGTGGGGAAGAGACCCAGTACTTC.

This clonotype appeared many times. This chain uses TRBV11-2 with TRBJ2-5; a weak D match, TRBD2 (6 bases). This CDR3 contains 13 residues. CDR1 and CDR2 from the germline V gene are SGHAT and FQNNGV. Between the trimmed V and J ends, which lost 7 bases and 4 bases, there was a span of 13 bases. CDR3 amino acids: CASTPGLGETQYF. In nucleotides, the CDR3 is TGTGCCAGCACCCCGGGACTGGGAGAGACCCAGTACTTC.

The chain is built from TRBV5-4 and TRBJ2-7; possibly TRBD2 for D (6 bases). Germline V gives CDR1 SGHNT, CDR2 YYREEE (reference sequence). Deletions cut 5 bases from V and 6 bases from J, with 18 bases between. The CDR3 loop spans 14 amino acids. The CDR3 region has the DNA TGTGCCAGCAGGGAGGGACGAACGACCGGCGAGCAGTACTTC. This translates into CASREGRTTGEQYF.

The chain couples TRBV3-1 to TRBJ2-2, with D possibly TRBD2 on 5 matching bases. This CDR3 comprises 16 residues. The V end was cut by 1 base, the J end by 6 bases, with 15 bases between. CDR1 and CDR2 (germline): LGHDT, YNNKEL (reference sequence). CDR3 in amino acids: CASSQVHGVDAGELFF. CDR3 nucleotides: TGTGCCAGCAGCCAAGTTCACGGGGTCGATGCCGGGGAGCTGTTTTTT.

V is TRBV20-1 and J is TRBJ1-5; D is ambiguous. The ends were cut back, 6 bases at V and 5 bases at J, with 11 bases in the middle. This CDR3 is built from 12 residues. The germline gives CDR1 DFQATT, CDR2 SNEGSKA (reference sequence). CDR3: CSAGTLDQPQHF. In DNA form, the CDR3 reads TGCAGTGCAGGAACATTGGATCAGCCCCAGCATTTT.

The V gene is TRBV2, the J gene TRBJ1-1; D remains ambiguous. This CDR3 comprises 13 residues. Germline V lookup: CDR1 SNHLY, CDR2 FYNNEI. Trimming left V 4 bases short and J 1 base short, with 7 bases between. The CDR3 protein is CASSVKENTEAFF. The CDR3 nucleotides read TGTGCCAGCAGTGTTAAAGAGAACACTGAAGCTTTCTTT. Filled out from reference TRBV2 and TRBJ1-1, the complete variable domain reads EPEVTQTPSHQVTQMGQEVILRCVPISNHLYFYWYRQILGQKVEFLVSFYNNEISEKSEIFDDQFSVERPDGSNFTLKIRSTKLEDSAMYFCASSVKENTEAFFGQGTRLTVV.

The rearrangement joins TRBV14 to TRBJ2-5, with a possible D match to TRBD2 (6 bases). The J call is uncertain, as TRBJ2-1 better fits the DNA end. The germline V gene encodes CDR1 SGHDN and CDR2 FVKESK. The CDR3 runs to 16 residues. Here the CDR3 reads CASSQEGFGRGNEQFF. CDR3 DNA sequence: TGTGCCAGCAGCCAAGAAGGCTTTGGTCGGGGGAATGAGCAGTTCTTC.

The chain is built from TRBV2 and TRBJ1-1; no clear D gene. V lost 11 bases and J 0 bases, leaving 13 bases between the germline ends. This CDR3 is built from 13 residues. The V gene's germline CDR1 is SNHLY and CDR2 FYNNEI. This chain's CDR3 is CASQRGVNTEAFF. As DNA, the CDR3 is TGTGCCTCCCAGCGGGGAGTGAACACTGAAGCTTTCTTT. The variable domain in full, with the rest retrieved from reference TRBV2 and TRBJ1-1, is EPEVTQTPSHQVTQMGQEVILRCVPISNHLYFYWYRQILGQKVEFLVSFYNNEISEKSEIFDDQFSVERPDGSNFTLKIRSTKLEDSAMYFCASQRGVNTEAFFGQGTRLTVV.

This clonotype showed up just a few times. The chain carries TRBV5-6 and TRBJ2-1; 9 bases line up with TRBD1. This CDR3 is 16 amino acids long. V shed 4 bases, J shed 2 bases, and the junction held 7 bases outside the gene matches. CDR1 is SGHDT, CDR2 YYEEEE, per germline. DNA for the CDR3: TGTGCCAGCAGCGGAGGACAGGGGCTAACCTACAATGAGCAGTTCTTC. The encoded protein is CASSGGQGLTYNEQFF.